The 31 T cell receptor beta chains below come from one sample, sequenced in a study of beta chain features in type 1 diabetes. Expressed TCRB transcripts were sequenced, since all the RNA that had been isolated was reverse transcribed. Repertoires were generated with immunoSEQ multiplex PCR, while TCRdb's copy carries only in-frame clones and drops some. The data contain some 63,000 clones, approximately 59% of them singletons. What was sequenced was Tregs from blood. These receptors were taken from a woman between 18 and 29 years old in good health.

This chain uses TRBV30 with TRBJ2-7, with 12 positions matching TRBD2. Losses at the gene ends were 0 bases for V and 0 bases for J; bases not matched to a gene: 3. This CDR3 is built from 16 residues. CDR1 and CDR2 from the germline V gene are GTSNPN and SVGIG (reference sequence). The CDR3 sequence: CAWSVQTSGSSYEQYF. The CDR3 DNA reads TGTGCCTGGAGTGTACAGACTAGCGGGAGCTCCTACGAGCAGTACTTC.

In this sample, this clone turned up a few times. This chain joins TRBV7-2 and TRBJ1-6; the D is unclear. This CDR3 comprises 15 residues. Germline V gene lookup returns CDR1 SGHTA and CDR2 FQGNSA. V dropped 7 bases and J dropped 7 bases, with 17 bases sitting between them. The CDR3 is CASTNSGTGNSPLHF. CDR3 nucleotides: TGTGCCAGCACCAACTCGGGAACGGGGAATTCACCCCTCCACTTT.

This clone was counted between two and nine times. The rearrangement uses TRBV5-5 and TRBJ2-1, with 15 nucleotides matching TRBD2. Germline lookup yields CDR1 SGHKS and CDR2 YYEKEE (reference sequence). The trim removed 0 bases at V and 4 bases at J, leaving 8 bases unmatched. The CDR3 totals 19 residues. This CDR3 reads CASSLAPGLAGGLYNEQFF. The CDR3 DNA sequence: TGTGCCAGCAGCTTGGCCCCTGGACTAGCGGGAGGGCTTTACAATGAGCAGTTCTTC.

A few counts support this clone. The chain has TRBV5-4 and TRBJ2-1, with 13 bases identical to TRBD2. Germline-derived CDR1 and CDR2 are SGHNT and YYREEE (reference sequence). V dropped 5 bases and J dropped 0; count of bases not matched to a gene: 11. The CDR3 is 19 residues long. The CDR3 sequence: CASRAGTSGILSSYNEQFF. The CDR3 DNA sequence: TGTGCCAGCAGGGCCGGGACTAGCGGGATTCTAAGCTCCTACAATGAGCAGTTCTTC.

The CDR3, as DNA: TGTGCCATCCACGGCAGGGGTCCCGGGGAGCTGTTTTTT. Its translation is CAIHGRGPGELFF. The chain combines TRBV6-5 with TRBJ2-2, with D perhaps TRBD1 (6 bases). Trimming left V 10 bases short and J 6 bases short, with 15 bases between. From germline, CDR1 is MNHEY and CDR2 SVGAGI. The CDR3 covers 13 residues.

The chain joins TRBV13 to TRBJ2-3, with 8 bases aligning to TRBD1. The CDR3 runs to 16 residues. Germline values: CDR1 PRHDT, CDR2 FYEKMQ (reference sequence). J was trimmed by 4 bases and V by 6 bases; bases with no gene match: 12. CDR3 DNA: TGTGCCAGCAGTGCGTCAGGGGGCTTCCCGGCAGATACGCAGTATTTT. Its protein is CASSASGGFPADTQYF.

There are a few counts of this clone. The V and J genes are TRBV6-1 and TRBJ1-1; tentatively, D is TRBD1 (5 bases). Trimming shortened V by 5 bases and J by 4 bases, and 17 bases separated the two germline ends. The CDR3 runs to 15 residues. CDR1 MNHNS and CDR2 SASEGT come from the germline V gene. The CDR3 bases are TGTGCCAGCAGTCTCGAAAGGGGCTGGGGCACTGAAGCTTTCTTT. Amino acids: CASSLERGWGTEAFF.

The rearrangement joins TRBV30 to TRBJ1-2; 7 bases match TRBD1. This CDR3 has 12 residues. The junction had 3 bases not matched to a gene; V was cut back by 0 bases and J by 8 bases. In germline, CDR1 is GTSNPN, CDR2 SVGIG (reference sequence). CDR3: CAWSVQGDGYTF. As DNA, the CDR3 is TGTGCCTGGAGTGTCCAGGGGGACGGCTACACCTTC.

This sequence joins TRBV19 and TRBJ2-2, with D perhaps matching TRBD2 (5 bases). V lost 6 bases, J lost 5 bases, and 16 bases lay in between. In germline, CDR1 is LNHDA, CDR2 SQIVND (reference sequence). This CDR3 region has 15 residues. The DNA of the CDR3 is TGTGCCAGTAGACCTCGGGCGGGCGGAACCGGGGAGCTGTTTTTT. Translated: CASRPRAGGTGELFF. The full variable domain, with the rest looked up from reference TRBV19 and TRBJ2-2, is DGGITQSPKYLFRKEGQNVTLSCEQNLNHDAMYWYRQDPGQGLRLIYYSQIVNDFQKGDIAEGYSVSREKKESFPLTVTSAQKNPTAFYLCASRPRAGGTGELFFGEGSRLTVL.

The rearrangement joins TRBV18 to TRBJ1-5, with D uncertain. CDR1 is KGHSH, CDR2 LQKENI, per germline. The CDR3 has 13 amino acids. V lost 3 bases and J 5 bases, leaving 8 bases between the germline ends. CDR3 in DNA: TGTGCCAGCTCACCGACTGTTGATCAGCCCCAGCATTTT. Its translation: CASSPTVDQPQHF.

The V call is TRBV20-1, the J call TRBJ2-5, with no clear D. This CDR3 has 10 amino acids. Germline values: CDR1 DFQATT, CDR2 SNEGSKA (reference sequence). V lost 6 bases and J 4 bases, leaving 6 bases between the germline ends. In nucleotides, the CDR3 is TGCAGTGCACTTTTAGAGACCCAGTACTTC. Its protein is CSALLETQYF.

This clone was seen just once. The chain links TRBV5-1 to TRBJ1-2, with 8 bases identical to TRBD1. The V segment lost 4 bases and the J segment 5 bases; nucleotides outside the gene matches: 4. The CDR3 length is 13 residues. Germline V gives CDR1 SGHRS, CDR2 YFSETQ. The CDR3 region has the DNA TGCGCCAGCAGCCCGGGACAGGAGTATGGCTACACCTTC. This codes for CASSPGQEYGYTF.

The chain carries TRBV6-1 and TRBJ2-3; TRBD2 might be the D (6 bases). Germline CDR1 MNHNS, CDR2 SASEGT. The CDR3 covers 15 residues. Trimming shortened V by 6 bases and J by 3 bases, and 16 bases separated the two germline ends. The CDR3 DNA sequence: TGTGCCAGCAGCCGGGACTTTATGTTGACAGATACGCAGTATTTT. Translating it yields CASSRDFMLTDTQYF.

This sequence joins TRBV7-9 and TRBJ1-1; D may be TRBD1 (5 bases). V lost 7 bases and J lost 0, with 12 bases in between. Germline assignment: CDR1 SEHNR and CDR2 FQNEAQ (reference sequence). This CDR3 comprises 14 residues. The CDR3 nucleotides read TGTGCCAGCACCCTCGGGGGAATGAACACTGAAGCTTTCTTT. Its translation is CASTLGGMNTEAFF.

The chain is built from TRBV19 and TRBJ2-1, with 11 positions matching TRBD2. CDR3 length: 14 amino acids. The V gene end was trimmed by 7 bases and the J gene end by 9 bases; junction bases not matched to a gene: 8. Germline lookup yields CDR1 LNHDA and CDR2 SQIVND (reference sequence). DNA of the CDR3: TGTGCCAGTACACTAGCGGGAGACCAAGGTGAGCAGTTCTTC. It translates to CASTLAGDQGEQFF.

The J gene is TRBJ1-2, the V gene TRBV2; no clear D gene. The V end was cut by 5 bases, the J end by 4 bases, with 17 bases between. Germline lookup yields CDR1 SNHLY and CDR2 FYNNEI. The CDR3 runs to 15 residues. The CDR3 DNA sequence: TGTGCCAGCAGTATCCTCCGGGAGACCGGCTATGGCTACACCTTC. It encodes CASSILRETGYGYTF.

This rearrangement joins TRBV7-3 to TRBJ2-1; 13 nucleotides line up with TRBD2. The V gene end was trimmed by 5 bases and the J gene end by 5 bases; junction bases not matched to a gene: 3. Germline lookup yields CDR1 SGHTA and CDR2 FQGTGA. The CDR3 consists of 15 residues. The CDR3 nucleotides are TGTGCCAGCAGCCCGACTAGCGGGGGGAACAATGAGCAGTTCTTC. This gives the protein CASSPTSGGNNEQFF. The variable domain in full, completed from reference TRBV7-3 and TRBJ2-1, reads GAGVSQTPSNKVTEKGKYVELRCDPISGHTALYWYRQSLGQGPEFLIYFQGTGAADDSGLPNDRFFAVRPEGSVSTLKIQRTERGDSAVYLCASSPTSGGNNEQFFGPGTRLTVL.

V and J are TRBV5-1 and TRBJ2-3; no clear D. There are 12 residues in the CDR3. V was trimmed by 4 bases and J by 4 bases, leaving 7 bases between them. CDR1 SGHRS and CDR2 YFSETQ come from the germline V gene. CDR3 coding DNA: TGCGCCAGCAGCCCAAGCCCAGATACGCAGTATTTT. This codes for CASSPSPDTQYF.

V gene TRBV6-1 combines with J gene TRBJ1-4; no reliable D call. Germline V gives CDR1 MNHNS, CDR2 SASEGT. CDR3 length equals 11 residues. V lost 5 bases, J lost 8 bases, and 6 bases lay in between. CDR3: CASSYSEKLFF. The CDR3 nucleotides are TGTGCCAGCAGTTATTCGGAAAAACTGTTTTTT.

This clone came up a few times. The rearrangement links TRBV10-3 to TRBJ2-3; TRBD1 aligns across 8 bases. Germline V CDR1 and CDR2: ENHRY, SYGVKD. V gave up 11 bases and J gave up 5 bases; unmatched junction bases: 9. CDR3 length: 13 amino acids. CDR3 in amino acids: CAFSQGAGDTQYF. The CDR3 nucleotides read TGTGCCTTTTCTCAGGGGGCAGGAGATACGCAGTATTTT.

This clone was seen a handful of times. V gene TRBV7-9 combines with J gene TRBJ1-4, with 10 bases that match TRBD1. Germline CDR1 SEHNR, CDR2 FQNEAQ (reference sequence). This CDR3 spans 15 amino acids. V lost 3 bases, J lost 6 bases, and 4 bases stayed unmatched. The CDR3 DNA follows: TGTGCCAGCAGCTTCCAGACAGGGGGCGATGAAAAACTGTTTTTT. This codes for CASSFQTGGDEKLFF.

V and J are TRBV19 and TRBJ2-1; 8 nucleotides agree with TRBD1. Looked up from germline, CDR1 is LNHDA and CDR2 is SQIVND (reference sequence). J was trimmed by 10 bases and V by 5 bases; bases with no gene match: 7. The CDR3 runs 13 residues. The CDR3 sequence: CASSGQGAQEQFF. For the CDR3, the DNA is TGTGCCAGTAGTGGCCAGGGGGCTCAGGAGCAGTTCTTC.

This clone was observed a few times. The V and J genes are TRBV30 and TRBJ2-4; TRBD1 might be the D (6 bases). The CDR3 is made up of 15 amino acids. Germline CDR1 is GTSNPN and CDR2 is SVGIG (reference sequence). Between the trimmed V and J ends, which lost 5 bases and 0 bases, there was a span of 14 bases. DNA of the CDR3: TGTGCCTGGGCCCATAGAGGGGGAGCCAAAAACATTCAGTACTTC. Protein: CAWAHRGGAKNIQYF. The full variable domain, rest sourced from reference TRBV30 and TRBJ2-4, is SQTIHQWPATLVQPVGSPLSLECTVEGTSNPNLYWYRQAAGRGLQLLFYSVGIGQISSEVPQNLSASRPQDRQFILSSKKLLLSDSGFYLCAWAHRGGAKNIQYFGAGTRLSVL.

V is TRBV29-1 and J is TRBJ2-1, with 7 bases identical to TRBD1. This CDR3 has 14 residues. Germline lookup yields CDR1 SQVTM and CDR2 ANQGSEA. The V segment lost 6 bases and the J segment 6 bases; nucleotides outside the gene matches: 11. CDR3: CSVAHRQGPNEQFF. In DNA form, the CDR3 reads TGCAGCGTAGCCCACCGACAGGGACCCAATGAGCAGTTCTTC.

The genes are TRBV11-1 and TRBJ2-7; 7 bases are shared with TRBD2. With V trimmed by 1 base and J by 7 bases, 7 bases remained unmatched. Germline-derived CDR1 and CDR2 are SGHAT and FQDESV (reference sequence). This CDR3 comprises 14 residues. CDR3 in DNA: TGTGCCAGCAGCTTAGGCGCGGGAGCGTATGAGCAGTACTTC. Its translation: CASSLGAGAYEQYF.

The chain recombines TRBV7-8 with TRBJ1-3, with TRBD1 as a possible D gene (6 bases). Germline assignment: CDR1 SGHVS and CDR2 FQNEAQ. CDR3 size: 16 residues. V lost 0 bases and J lost 4, with 13 bases in between. CDR3 residues: CASSLAQGSIGNTIYF. The DNA of the CDR3 is TGTGCCAGCAGCTTAGCCCAGGGGTCGATAGGAAACACCATATATTTT.

The chain is built from TRBV19 and TRBJ1-5; D may be TRBD1 (6 bases). Germline-derived CDR1 and CDR2 are LNHDA and SQIVND (reference sequence). This CDR3 has 14 amino acids. The V end was cut by 6 bases, the J end by 6 bases, with 15 bases between. CDR3 sequence: CASRGRDIGQPQHF. The CDR3 DNA sequence: TGTGCCAGTAGGGGCAGGGACATCGGTCAGCCCCAGCATTTT. Full variable domain (remainder filled in from reference TRBV19 and TRBJ1-5): DGGITQSPKYLFRKEGQNVTLSCEQNLNHDAMYWYRQDPGQGLRLIYYSQIVNDFQKGDIAEGYSVSREKKESFPLTVTSAQKNPTAFYLCASRGRDIGQPQHFGDGTRLSIL.

The chain uses TRBV30 and TRBJ2-1; D is perhaps TRBD2 (5 bases). Trimming removed 5 bases at V and 8 bases at J, with 16 bases between. This CDR3 is built from 13 residues. Germline CDR1 is GTSNPN and CDR2 is SVGIG (reference sequence). In DNA, the CDR3 is TGTGCCTGGGCTCGCGGGCTGTCGGATGAGCAGTTCTTC. Translation gives CAWARGLSDEQFF.

The chain couples TRBV27 to TRBJ1-6, with D possibly TRBD1 on 6 matching bases. Per the germline V gene, CDR1 is MNHEY and CDR2 is SMNVEV (reference sequence). V was cut by 7 bases and J by 8 bases, with 21 bases left in between. The CDR3 spans 16 residues. CDR3 sequence (DNA): TGTGCCAGCACTTTCTTTGCGGACAGTAAGGATTCACCCCTCCACTTT. This codes for CASTFFADSKDSPLHF.

The V call is TRBV5-1, the J call TRBJ1-3; 7 nucleotides line up with TRBD1. V gave up 4 bases and J gave up 0 bases; unmatched junction bases: 1. The CDR3 length is 14 residues. The V gene's germline CDR1 is SGHRS and CDR2 YFSETQ. The chain's CDR3 is CASSGDSSGNTIYF. DNA of the CDR3: TGCGCCAGCAGCGGGGACAGCTCTGGAAACACCATATATTTT.

This chain connects TRBV5-1 to TRBJ1-6; 9 bases are a match to TRBD1. V shed 4 bases and J 7 bases; nucleotides not matched to a gene: 3. The CDR3 sequence is 14 residues long. Looked up from germline, CDR1 is SGHRS and CDR2 is YFSETQ. The CDR3 here is CASSPDRGNSPLHF. The CDR3 DNA reads TGCGCCAGCAGCCCGGACAGGGGAAATTCACCCCTCCACTTT.